These 20 T cell receptor beta chains were all obtained from the same sample, sequenced in a study of blood T cell repertoires in COVID-19. Repertoires were generated with immunoSEQ multiplex PCR, while TCRdb's copy carries only in-frame clones and drops some. The sample includes tens of thousands of clones, just over 90% seen only once; the top ten take roughly 1.7%. The specimen sequenced was peripheral blood. These receptors all come from a human donor in a cohort sampled during active COVID-19.

The genes are TRBV2 and TRBJ1-3, with 9 bases that match TRBD1. The CDR3 sequence is 16 residues long. Germline trimming cut 5 bases from V and 0 bases from J; bases unmatched to any gene: 5. Germline V lookup: CDR1 SNHLY, CDR2 FYNNEI. CDR3 coding DNA: TGTGCCAGCAGTCTACAGGGGGCATACTCTGGAAACACCATATATTTT. Amino acid sequence: CASSLQGAYSGNTIYF.

The gene calls are TRBV7-3 and TRBJ2-1, with TRBD1 matching 9 bases. V trimming: 4 bases; J trimming: 6 bases; junction bases outside the gene matches: 10. The germline CDR1 and CDR2 sequences are SGHTA and FQGTGA. The CDR3 runs 16 residues. DNA of the CDR3: TGTGCCAGCAGCTATGACGTAGGGACAGGGACCAATGAGCAGTTCTTC. Translating it yields CASSYDVGTGTNEQFF.

The chain links TRBV5-5 to TRBJ2-5; 7 bases map to TRBD2. The CDR3 loop spans 16 amino acids. Germline V gives CDR1 SGHKS, CDR2 YYEKEE (reference sequence). V shed 1 base and J 1 base; nucleotides not matched to a gene: 7. The CDR3: CASSLRLAEGQETQYF. The CDR3 nucleotides are TGTGCCAGCAGCTTGAGGCTAGCGGAGGGCCAAGAGACCCAGTACTTC.

This CDR3 is CASSGAQGAVGNEQFF. CDR3 in DNA: TGTGCCAGCAGTGGGGCACAGGGGGCAGTCGGTAATGAGCAGTTCTTC. This chain connects TRBV2 to TRBJ2-1; TRBD1 aligns across 9 bases. Germline V CDR1 and CDR2: SNHLY, FYNNEI. The CDR3 covers 16 residues. Trimming removed 4 bases from V and 7 bases from J; junction bases left unmatched: 11.

V usage is TRBV5-1 and J usage is TRBJ1-4; maybe TRBD1 (5 bases). Trimming took off 5 bases at V and 2 bases at J, with 22 bases between the two ends. Per the germline V gene, CDR1 is SGHRS and CDR2 is YFSETQ. CDR3 length: 18 residues. The DNA for the CDR3 is TGCGCCAGCAGGCGGGAGACAGCCCCAAAGCGTACTAATGAAAAACTGTTTTTT. Its translation is CASRRETAPKRTNEKLFF.

The V gene is TRBV5-4, the J gene TRBJ2-3, with TRBD2 identical over 7 bases. This CDR3 has 16 residues. V gave up 3 bases and J gave up 6 bases; unmatched junction bases: 13. The germline V gene has CDR1 SGHNT and CDR2 YYREEE (reference sequence). Here the CDR3 DNA reads TGTGCCAGCAGCTGGGGAGGGGACCGTGGACGGGATACGCAGTATTTT. Amino acids: CASSWGGDRGRDTQYF.

This chain joins TRBV3-1 (or the pseudogene TRBV3-2) and TRBJ2-1; TRBD2 matches at 10 bases. CDR3 size: 16 residues. Germline loops: CDR1 LGHDT, CDR2 YNNKEL (reference sequence). The junction had 8 bases not matched to a gene; V was cut back by 4 bases and J by 5 bases. The CDR3 nucleotides read TGTGCCAGCAGCCCCCACGCTAGCGGGAGCGACAATGAGCAGTTCTTC. The encoded protein is CASSPHASGSDNEQFF.

CDR3 sequence (DNA): TGTGCCAGTACCCAGAGGGACAGGGGCGAGCAGTACTTC. Its translation is CASTQRDRGEQYF. The chain employs TRBV6-5 and TRBJ2-7; 10 bases match TRBD1. The germline V gene has CDR1 MNHEY and CDR2 SVGAGI. The CDR3 is 13 amino acids. The ends lost 9 bases at V and 6 bases at J; junction bases unmatched: 8.

The chain links TRBV10-1 to TRBJ1-1; D not resolved. Germline values: CDR1 WNHNN, CDR2 SYGVQD (reference sequence). The CDR3 covers 14 residues. The ends were cut back, 4 bases at V and 0 bases at J, with 9 bases in the middle. CDR3 nucleotides: TGCGCCAGCAGTGCGGGTTTAATGAACACTGAAGCTTTCTTT. Translated, it gives CASSAGLMNTEAFF.

The CDR3: CASSPGGLAGVVETQYF. In DNA form, the CDR3 reads TGCGCCAGCAGCCCAGGGGGGCTAGCGGGAGTGGTAGAGACCCAGTACTTC. The chain has TRBV4-1 and TRBJ2-5; 10 positions agree with TRBD2. CDR1 and CDR2 from the germline V gene are MGHRA and YSYEKL. V was pared by 4 bases and J by 4 bases, with 12 bases of the junction left unmatched. The CDR3 is 17 residues long.

This clone was seen only once. The gene calls are TRBV4-2 and TRBJ2-3; 12 bases fit TRBD2. The germline V gene encodes CDR1 LGHNA and CDR2 YNFKEQ. The V and J ends lost 0 bases and 2 bases, in that order; junction bases with no gene match: 9. The CDR3 has 19 residues. For the CDR3, the DNA is TGTGCCAGCAGCCAAGAGACTAGCGGGAGATTGGGCTACACAGATACGCAGTATTTT. This gives the protein CASSQETSGRLGYTDTQYF.

V is TRBV12-5 and J is TRBJ2-2; 7 bases map to TRBD1. J lost 5 bases, V lost 7 bases, and 7 bases had no gene match. Germline lookup yields CDR1 LGHNT and CDR2 FRNRAP. The CDR3 runs 14 residues. Here the CDR3 reads CASVQGFFTGELFF. CDR3 sequence (DNA): TGTGCTAGTGTACAGGGGTTCTTTACCGGGGAGCTGTTTTTT. The full variable domain, its missing parts supplied by reference TRBV12-5 and TRBJ2-2, is DARVTQTPRHKVTEMGQEVTMRCQPILGHNTVFWYRQTMMQGLELLAYFRNRAPLDDSGMPKDRFSAEMPDATLATLKIQPSEPRDSAVYFCASVQGFFTGELFFGEGSRLTVL.

The chain is built from TRBV19 and TRBJ2-3, with 7 bases fitting TRBD2. The germline V gene has CDR1 LNHDA and CDR2 SQIVND (reference sequence). The CDR3 contains 15 residues. J gave up 3 bases and V 3 bases, and 6 bases lay outside the gene matches. The CDR3 DNA reads TGTGCCAGTAGTATTGGGGCGGGAGCAACAGATACGCAGTATTTT. As protein: CASSIGAGATDTQYF.

V gene TRBV27 combines with J gene TRBJ2-7, with a tentative D call TRBD2 (6 bases). CDR1 and CDR2 from the germline V gene are MNHEY and SMNVEV (reference sequence). This CDR3 comprises 15 residues. V lost 3 bases and J lost 3, with 15 bases in between. The CDR3, as DNA: TGTGCCAGCAGTTTCCATGGACGAGCGGGCTACGAGCAGTACTTC. This translates into CASSFHGRAGYEQYF.

The CDR3 here is CAISGQGFSYEQYF. The CDR3 DNA follows: TGTGCCATCAGTGGACAGGGTTTCTCCTACGAGCAGTACTTC. The V and J genes are TRBV10-3 and TRBJ2-7; 7 bases map to TRBD1. Losses at the gene ends were 4 bases for V and 0 bases for J; bases not matched to a gene: 3. Germline V lookup: CDR1 ENHRY, CDR2 SYGVKD. The CDR3 covers 14 residues.

The rearrangement links TRBV19 to TRBJ2-7; 12 bases map to TRBD2. The CDR3 loop spans 15 amino acids. Per the germline V gene, CDR1 is LNHDA and CDR2 is SQIVND (reference sequence). Trimming at V came to 1 base and at J to 5 bases, leaving 3 bases not matched to a gene. The CDR3 region is CASSIGLAGVDEQYF. The CDR3 nucleotides read TGTGCCAGTAGTATAGGACTAGCGGGAGTTGACGAGCAGTACTTC.

This clone was counted a single time. The chain couples TRBV19 to TRBJ1-5, with unresolved D. Germline assignment: CDR1 LNHDA and CDR2 SQIVND (reference sequence). The CDR3 runs 13 residues. V was shortened by 5 bases and J by 7 bases, with 12 bases between the two germline ends. CDR3 nucleotides: TGTGCCAGTAGTGCGCCCCCCCTGCAGCCCCAGCATTTT. Translated, it gives CASSAPPLQPQHF.

The chain links TRBV5-6 to TRBJ2-7; TRBD1 matches 7 bases. CDR3 length: 13 residues. With 4 bases clipped from V and 7 bases from J, the junction kept 8 bases outside the gene matches. In germline, CDR1 is SGHDT, CDR2 YYEEEE. CDR3 DNA: TGTGCCAGCAGCCCCGTAGACAGGGAAGAGCAGTACTTC. This translates into CASSPVDREEQYF.

A remark on this clone: The same CDR3 arises from other DNA sequences in this sample as well. This chain links TRBV7-2 with TRBJ1-5; TRBD1 is a possible D gene (6 bases). CDR3 length equals 15 residues. CDR1 is SGHTA and CDR2 is FQGNSA in the germline V gene. V lost 4 bases and J 6 bases, leaving 16 bases between the germline ends. CDR3 residues: CASSSTGGVGQPQHF. The DNA of the CDR3 is TGTGCCAGCAGCTCGACAGGAGGCGTAGGTCAGCCCCAGCATTTT. The entire variable domain, with the rest obtained from reference TRBV7-2 and TRBJ1-5, is as follows: GAGVSQSPSNKVTEKGKDVELRCDPISGHTALYWYRQSLGQGLEFLIYFQGNSAPDKSGLPSDRFSAERTGGSVSTLTIQRTQQEDSAVYLCASSSTGGVGQPQHFGDGTRLSIL.

The chain links TRBV2 to TRBJ2-5; D is unresolved. This CDR3 region has 13 residues. Germline V gene sequence: CDR1 SNHLY, CDR2 FYNNEI. V lost 0 bases, J lost 6 bases, and 8 bases lay in between. The CDR3 is CASSEAPGQTQYF. The CDR3 DNA reads as TGTGCCAGCAGTGAAGCGCCCGGTCAGACCCAGTACTTC.